Shown below are 29 T cell receptor beta chains from a single sample sequenced in a study of blood T cell repertoires in COVID-19. Libraries were prepared by immunoSEQ multiplex PCR; TCRdb keeps only in-frame clonotypes and omits some of them. The sample gives about 320,000 clones, over 85% of which show up once; 11% is in the top ten. The sample comprised peripheral blood. The receptors stem from a woman in her 30s with COVID-19, enrolled during active disease.

The rearrangement joins TRBV4-1 to TRBJ1-2; TRBD1 matches at 7 bases. V shed 6 bases, J shed 7 bases, and the junction held 8 bases outside the gene matches. Germline V gene lookup returns CDR1 MGHRA and CDR2 YSYEKL. This CDR3 contains 13 residues. The CDR3, as DNA: TGCGCCAGCAGTTATACAGGGGATCGTGGCTACACCTTC. It specifies CASSYTGDRGYTF.

The rearrangement uses TRBV18 and TRBJ2-7; a weak D match, TRBD1 (6 bases). The J call may be incorrect, as the DNA end agrees better with TRBJ2-1. The CDR3 consists of 15 residues. Germline lookup yields CDR1 KGHSH and CDR2 LQKENI. The chain's CDR3 is CASSPRTGLGDEQFF. CDR3 DNA: TGTGCCAGCTCACCCAGAACAGGGCTGGGGGATGAGCAGTTCTTC.

The chain employs TRBV12-5 and TRBJ2-5, with TRBD2 matching 13 bases. Looked up from germline, CDR1 is LGHNT and CDR2 is FRNRAP. V was clipped by 3 bases and J by 1 base; unmatched bases: 5. The CDR3 is 17 amino acids. CDR3 in amino acids: CASGFAGTSGVQETQYF. The CDR3 region has the DNA TGTGCTAGTGGTTTTGCCGGGACTAGCGGGGTCCAAGAGACCCAGTACTTC.

The V gene is TRBV3-1 (or the pseudogene TRBV3-2), the J gene TRBJ2-5, with D perhaps matching TRBD2 (7 bases). This CDR3 spans 15 amino acids. Germline V gene data show CDR1 as LGHDT and CDR2 as YNNKEL (reference sequence). Trimming removed 1 base at V and 5 bases at J, with 14 bases between. CDR3 in DNA: TGTGCCAGCAGCCAAGGGGGAGGGGGGCGTGAGACCCAGTACTTC. Protein product: CASSQGGGGRETQYF.

V usage is TRBV5-1 and J usage is TRBJ1-2, with D uncertain. This CDR3 contains 14 residues. Germline V gene data show CDR1 as SGHRS and CDR2 as YFSETQ. Trimming removed 0 bases from V and 6 bases from J, with 12 bases in between. The CDR3, as DNA: TGCGCCAGCAGCTTGGATGTGTTCTTCGATGGCTACACCTTC. Amino acids: CASSLDVFFDGYTF.

The rearrangement links TRBV3-1 (or the pseudogene TRBV3-2) to TRBJ1-2; 8 nucleotides match TRBD1. The CDR3 covers 16 residues. The V segment lost 9 bases and the J segment 3 bases; nucleotides outside the gene matches: 15. Germline CDR1 and CDR2: LGHDT and YNNKEL (reference sequence). CDR3 sequence: CASTNAGGTNHYGYTF. The CDR3 nucleotides read TGTGCCAGTACGAACGCAGGGGGCACAAACCACTATGGCTACACCTTC.

This rearrangement joins TRBV28 to TRBJ2-5; D is perhaps TRBD2 (5 bases). V gave up 5 bases and J gave up 2 bases, with 15 bases separating them. The germline V gene has CDR1 MDHEN and CDR2 SYDVKM. This CDR3 has 15 amino acids. This CDR3 reads CASSGSGGGQETQYF. CDR3 bases: TGTGCCAGCAGTGGGAGTGGAGGTGGGCAAGAGACCCAGTACTTC.

Remarks on this clone: The same CDR3 also results from other DNA sequences found in this sample. The V gene is TRBV5-1, the J gene TRBJ1-1, with D possibly matching TRBD1 (6 bases). V lost 1 base and J 5 bases, leaving 12 bases between the germline ends. There are 14 residues in the CDR3. Germline V gives CDR1 SGHRS, CDR2 YFSETQ. CDR3 sequence reads: CASSLFQGRTEAFF. The CDR3 DNA is TGCGCCAGCAGCTTGTTCCAGGGGCGGACTGAAGCTTTCTTT.

The chain combines TRBV5-4 with TRBJ2-3; D is undetermined. V was shortened by 0 bases and J by 7 bases, with 18 bases between the two germline ends. CDR1 and CDR2 (germline): SGHNT, YYREEE (reference sequence). CDR3 length equals 16 residues. The CDR3 DNA is TGTGCCAGCAGCTTGGCCACGATGACTGCGCGAAATACGCAGTATTTT. Amino acids: CASSLATMTARNTQYF.

The chain recombines TRBV5-4 with TRBJ1-6; 7 positions match TRBD1. The ends lost 1 base at V and 10 bases at J; junction bases unmatched: 8. Germline loops: CDR1 SGHNT, CDR2 YYREEE (reference sequence). This CDR3 is built from 15 residues. The CDR3 DNA reads as TGTGCCAGCAGCTTGAGTCAGGGGGTAGGATCACCCCTCCACTTT. It codes for CASSLSQGVGSPLHF.

The chain links TRBV5-1 to TRBJ1-3; TRBD1 matches at 7 bases. The CDR3 runs 17 residues. CDR1 is SGHRS and CDR2 is YFSETQ in the germline V gene. Trimming cost V 0 bases and J 0 bases; bases outside gene matches: 6. CDR3 in amino acids: CASSLGGQMSSGNTIYF. The CDR3 nucleotides read TGCGCCAGCAGCTTGGGGGGACAGATGTCCTCTGGAAACACCATATATTTT.

The count of this clone is one. This chain connects TRBV20-1 to TRBJ2-3; the D gene is possibly TRBD2 (6 bases). The CDR3 spans 10 residues. Germline loops: CDR1 DFQATT, CDR2 SNEGSKA (reference sequence). Trimming removed 4 bases from V and 11 bases from J, with 10 bases in between. CDR3 loop: CSANVGGQYF. CDR3 nucleotide sequence: TGCAGTGCTAATGTGGGGGGGCAGTATTTT.

V usage is TRBV6-5 and J usage is TRBJ1-1; a weak D match, TRBD1 (6 bases). V was shortened by 7 bases and J by 1 base, with 13 bases between the two germline ends. The CDR3 runs to 14 residues. From germline, CDR1 is MNHEY and CDR2 SVGAGI. CDR3 residues: CASTSQGWNTEAFF. For the CDR3, the DNA is TGTGCCAGCACCTCACAGGGTTGGAACACTGAAGCTTTCTTT.

This rearrangement joins TRBV11-2 to TRBJ1-2; possible D gene TRBD1, 6 bases. Trimming stripped 1 base from V and 5 bases from J, with 8 bases between. Germline CDR1 is SGHAT and CDR2 is FQNNGV. The CDR3 extends over 13 amino acids. The CDR3 sequence: CASSLGQEYGYTF. CDR3 nucleotides: TGTGCCAGCAGCTTAGGACAGGAGTATGGCTACACCTTC.

The V call is TRBV10-2, the J call TRBJ1-4, with D possibly being TRBD1 (5 bases). CDR3 size: 13 residues. Per the germline V gene, CDR1 is WSHSY and CDR2 is SAAADI. Trimming removed 9 bases at V and 11 bases at J, with 19 bases between. The CDR3 DNA follows: TGCGCCAGTCTTGACGAGGGGAGGCGGAAACTGTTTTTT. It translates to CASLDEGRRKLFF.

The chain links TRBV7-9 to TRBJ2-2, with a possible D match to TRBD2 (7 bases). Germline V lookup: CDR1 SEHNR, CDR2 FQNEAQ (reference sequence). The CDR3 sequence is 14 residues long. V shed 6 bases and J shed 4 bases, with 12 bases lying between them. CDR3 in DNA: TGTGCCAGCAGGGCGGGGGCCCTCACCGGGGAGCTGTTTTTT. Amino acids: CASRAGALTGELFF.

The chain links TRBV4-1 to TRBJ2-3; TRBD1 might be the D (6 bases). Germline V gene lookup returns CDR1 MGHRA and CDR2 YSYEKL. The length of the CDR3 is 15 residues. Trimming cost V 0 bases and J 4 bases, with 11 bases left between them. The CDR3 nucleotides are TGCGCCAGCAGCCAAGATATGGGGGCCCCAGATACGCAGTATTTT. Translating gives CASSQDMGAPDTQYF.

The chain recombines TRBV20-1 with TRBJ1-5; the D gene is possibly TRBD1 (5 bases). The V gene lost 3 bases and the J gene lost 4 bases, with 19 bases spanning the gap. This CDR3 is built from 16 residues. Germline V gene lookup returns CDR1 DFQATT and CDR2 SNEGSKA (reference sequence). CDR3 sequence: CSASSSGRGGNQPQHF. The DNA of the CDR3 is TGCAGTGCTAGTAGCTCAGGAAGGGGTGGGAATCAGCCCCAGCATTTT.

The chain uses TRBV5-8 and TRBJ1-1, with D perhaps matching TRBD1 (6 bases). The CDR3 spans 14 residues. Germline V gene sequence: CDR1 SGHTS, CDR2 YDEGEE. V was cut by 2 bases and J by 0 bases, with 8 bases left in between. The CDR3 DNA reads as TGTGCCAGCAGCTTTGGACAGCTGAACACTGAAGCTTTCTTT. Its translation: CASSFGQLNTEAFF.

This chain links TRBV4-1 with TRBJ1-2, with 9 nucleotides matching TRBD1. This CDR3 contains 17 residues. The V segment lost 1 base and the J segment 7 bases; nucleotides outside the gene matches: 13. The germline V gene encodes CDR1 MGHRA and CDR2 YSYEKL. As DNA, the CDR3 is TGCGCCAGCAGCCAAGGGATACAGGGGGCCCCGCCATCTGGCTACACCTTC. Protein sequence: CASSQGIQGAPPSGYTF.

The V and J genes are TRBV6-5 and TRBJ2-7; D not certain. Germline V gene lookup returns CDR1 MNHEY and CDR2 SVGAGI. Trimming shortened V by 6 bases and J by 5 bases, and 17 bases separated the two germline ends. The CDR3 is 14 amino acids. The CDR3 spells CASSRQIEYDEQYF. CDR3 bases: TGTGCCAGCAGCCGACAAATAGAGTACGACGAGCAGTACTTC.

This clone appeared a single time. The V call is TRBV10-3, the J call TRBJ2-7, with 7 bases fitting TRBD2. V lost 8 bases and J lost 3; bases outside the gene matches: 1. Germline CDR1 and CDR2: ENHRY and SYGVKD. CDR3 length: 11 residues. CDR3 bases: TGTGCCATCGGCGGGGGCTACGAGCAGTACTTC. The encoded protein is CAIGGGYEQYF.

The V call is TRBV18, the J call TRBJ2-5, with D perhaps TRBD1 (5 bases). The CDR3 totals 13 residues. The germline V gene encodes CDR1 KGHSH and CDR2 LQKENI. V was shortened by 4 bases and J by 2 bases, with 8 bases between the two germline ends. CDR3 region: CASSRTQQETQYF. The CDR3 DNA follows: TGTGCCAGCTCACGGACACAACAAGAGACCCAGTACTTC. The full variable domain, with the rest looked up from reference TRBV18 and TRBJ2-5, is NAGVMQNPRHLVRRRGQEARLRCSPMKGHSHVYWYRQLPEEGLKFMVYLQKENIIDESGMPKERFSAEFPKEGPSILRIQQVVRGDSAAYFCASSRTQQETQYFGPGTRLLVL.

This CDR3 is CATSDFGRVGSAGELFF. CDR3 DNA: TGTGCCACCAGTGATTTTGGGAGGGTAGGAAGTGCCGGGGAGCTGTTTTTT. The chain couples TRBV24-1 to TRBJ2-2; 7 nucleotides agree with TRBD2. This CDR3 region has 17 residues. The ends lost 1 base at V and 6 bases at J; junction bases unmatched: 10. CDR1 and CDR2 (germline): KGHDR, SFDVKD.

The V call is TRBV5-6, the J call TRBJ2-3, with TRBD2 as a possible D gene (5 bases). V lost 0 bases and J lost 2, with 10 bases in between. Germline assignment: CDR1 SGHDT and CDR2 YYEEEE. The CDR3 is 15 residues long. The CDR3 loop is CASSLASTNTDTQYF. The DNA for the CDR3 is TGTGCCAGCAGCTTGGCCTCGACTAACACAGATACGCAGTATTTT.

The CDR3 is CASSSWTGPTEQFF. CDR3 sequence (DNA): TGTGCCAGCAGCTCCTGGACAGGGCCCACTGAGCAGTTCTTC. The V and J genes are TRBV7-8 and TRBJ2-1; 8 nucleotides line up with TRBD1. Germline CDR1 and CDR2: SGHVS and FQNEAQ. CDR3 length: 14 residues. V trimming: 4 bases; J trimming: 9 bases; junction bases outside the gene matches: 8.

This chain uses TRBV12-5 with TRBJ2-7; weak D call: TRBD1 (5 bases). This CDR3 comprises 20 residues. V gave up 0 bases and J gave up 3 bases, with 27 bases separating them. Germline V gives CDR1 LGHNT, CDR2 FRNRAP. CDR3 DNA: TGTGCTAGTGGTTTGGTACCCCCATCGGGTACCGGCAGGGCGTTCTACGAGCAGTACTTC. This codes for CASGLVPPSGTGRAFYEQYF. Filled out from reference TRBV12-5 and TRBJ2-7, the complete variable domain reads DARVTQTPRHKVTEMGQEVTMRCQPILGHNTVFWYRQTMMQGLELLAYFRNRAPLDDSGMPKDRFSAEMPDATLATLKIQPSEPRDSAVYFCASGLVPPSGTGRAFYEQYFGPGTRLTVT.

The rearrangement links TRBV27 to TRBJ1-2; no reliable D call. There are 13 residues in the CDR3. Per the germline V gene, CDR1 is MNHEY and CDR2 is SMNVEV (reference sequence). V lost 6 bases and J 2 bases, leaving 10 bases between the germline ends. The CDR3 nucleotides read TGTGCCAGCAGAGCTTCGGTCAACTATGGCTACACCTTC. Amino acid sequence: CASRASVNYGYTF.

The genes are TRBV5-1 and TRBJ2-5; TRBD2 matches 13 bases. The V gene's germline CDR1 is SGHRS and CDR2 YFSETQ. The CDR3 is 15 amino acids. Trimming at V came to 6 bases and at J to 4 bases, leaving 6 bases not matched to a gene. In nucleotides, the CDR3 is TGCGCCAGCACACTAGCGGGGGGGCCCAGAGAGACCCAGTACTTC. Protein product: CASTLAGGPRETQYF.